A single sample gave rise to the 14 T cell receptor beta chains below, sequenced in a study of T cells of healthy individuals (dated by TCRdb to the late 2010s). The library was built by means of 5' RACE. Sequenced on an Illumina MiSeq. Through fastp at Q25 and MiXCR, TCRdb rebuilt clones from the public reads, retaining in-frame beta chains. Rows are unified per CDR3 protein, each entry keeping the most common DNA and genes. A total of roughly 87,000 distinct CDR3 sequences appear in this sample, roughly a sixth of them only once. The ten largest account for about 6% of the sample. The origin of the receptors is a human donor in good health.

This clonotype was observed a handful of times. The chain uses TRBV20-1 and TRBJ2-1; maybe TRBD2 (5 bases). The CDR3 covers 15 residues. With 4 bases removed from V and 2 bases from J, the gap between germline ends came to 15 bases. CDR1 and CDR2 (germline): DFQATT, SNEGSKA (reference sequence). CDR3 in amino acids: CSAKDFEVPYNEQFF. In DNA form, the CDR3 reads TGCAGTGCTAAGGACTTCGAGGTCCCCTACAATGAGCAGTTCTTC.

The chain couples TRBV7-9 to TRBJ2-7, with D perhaps matching TRBD2 (7 bases). V shed 1 base and J shed 3 bases, with 16 bases lying between them. Germline V gene lookup returns CDR1 SEHNR and CDR2 FQNEAQ (reference sequence). This CDR3 contains 16 residues. The CDR3 is CASSLGVGEGVYEQYF. In DNA, the CDR3 is TGTGCCAGCAGCTTAGGTGTCGGGGAGGGGGTCTACGAGCAGTACTTC.

This clonotype was seen a handful of times. The J gene is TRBJ1-6, the V gene TRBV13, with unresolved D. In germline, CDR1 is PRHDT, CDR2 FYEKMQ (reference sequence). The CDR3 contains 18 residues. Trimming cost V 2 bases and J 0 bases, with 14 bases left between them. The CDR3 coding sequence is TGTGCCAGCAGCTTACGTGGCAGCACGAGCTCCTATAATTCACCCCTCCACTTT. The encoded protein is CASSLRGSTSSYNSPLHF.

The V call is TRBV20-1, the J call TRBJ2-4; D is ambiguous. The germline CDR1 and CDR2 sequences are DFQATT and SNEGSKA (reference sequence). V lost 1 base, J lost 0 bases, and 13 bases lay in between. The CDR3 contains 16 residues. The CDR3 DNA follows: TGCAGTGCTAGAGGTCTCGAGCCATTAGCCAAAAACATTCAGTACTTC. It specifies CSARGLEPLAKNIQYF.

The chain uses TRBV5-6 and TRBJ2-1, with 10 bases that match TRBD1. CDR3 length equals 16 residues. The germline V gene encodes CDR1 SGHDT and CDR2 YYEEEE. The V gene end was trimmed by 5 bases and the J gene end by 7 bases; junction bases not matched to a gene: 12. The CDR3 region has the DNA TGTGCCAGCAGTCAAATAGGACAGGGGGTTGAGAATGAGCAGTTCTTC. Translated, it gives CASSQIGQGVENEQFF.

This clonotype was found many times. In DNA, the CDR3 is TGTGCCAGTAGCACCGGGACTAGCGGGGTGGAGACCCAGTACTTC. Protein product: CASSTGTSGVETQYF. The chain uses TRBV19 and TRBJ2-5, with 13 bases matching TRBD2. In germline, CDR1 is LNHDA, CDR2 SQIVND (reference sequence). This CDR3 has 15 residues. Trimming removed 6 bases from V and 5 bases from J; junction bases left unmatched: 6.

This clonotype has more than one count but fewer than ten. The chain has TRBV5-5 and TRBJ2-5; the match to TRBD2 covers 11 bases. This CDR3 comprises 15 residues. The germline V gene has CDR1 SGHKS and CDR2 YYEKEE (reference sequence). Losses at the gene ends were 2 bases for V and 4 bases for J; bases not matched to a gene: 4. The CDR3 bases are TGTGCCAGCAGCTTAGGCGGGACTAGCGGAGAGACCCAGTACTTC. Translated: CASSLGGTSGETQYF.

The chain uses TRBV6-5 and TRBJ2-7; TRBD1 aligns across 7 bases. V lost 6 bases, J lost 3 bases, and 17 bases stayed unmatched. Germline-derived CDR1 and CDR2 are MNHEY and SVGAGI. The length of the CDR3 is 17 residues. Here the CDR3 reads CASRSTHRGLRSYEQYF. For the CDR3, the DNA is TGTGCCAGCAGAAGCACCCACAGGGGTTTGAGAAGCTACGAGCAGTACTTC.

This clonotype was observed a few times. The V and J genes are TRBV6-2 or TRBV6-3 and TRBJ1-5; D remains unclear. Between the trimmed V and J ends, which lost 6 bases and 1 base, there was a span of 7 bases. This CDR3 spans 13 amino acids. The germline CDR1 and CDR2 sequences are MNHEY and SVGEGT. CDR3 amino acids: CASRRRSNQPQHF. CDR3 sequence (DNA): TGTGCCAGCAGGCGTAGGAGCAATCAGCCCCAGCATTTT.

This clonotype was counted ten times or more. The chain is built from TRBV18 and TRBJ2-1; TRBD1 matches at 12 bases. The CDR3 is 16 amino acids. V lost 4 bases, J lost 8 bases, and 9 bases stayed unmatched. The germline V gene has CDR1 KGHSH and CDR2 LQKENI. DNA of the CDR3: TGTGCCAGCTCACTAAACGCCGGGACAGGGGGCGATGAGCAGTTCTTC. It codes for CASSLNAGTGGDEQFF.

This clonotype was found a few times. This sequence joins TRBV20-1 and TRBJ2-1; TRBD2 agrees at 9 bases. The length of the CDR3 is 13 residues. Trimming at V came to 6 bases and at J to 8 bases, leaving 8 bases not matched to a gene. The germline gives CDR1 DFQATT, CDR2 SNEGSKA (reference sequence). CDR3 sequence (DNA): TGCAGTGCCCCTGGTGCGGGGGGGTATGAGCAGTTCTTC. Translation gives CSAPGAGGYEQFF.

In this sample, this clonotype turned up many times. The V and J genes are TRBV20-1 and TRBJ2-4; D perhaps matches TRBD1 (5 bases). CDR3 length: 13 residues. Germline CDR1 reads DFQATT; CDR2 reads SNEGSKA (reference sequence). Trimming removed 6 bases from V and 3 bases from J, with 12 bases in between. This chain's CDR3 is CSAVQDNKNIQYF. DNA for the CDR3: TGCAGTGCCGTCCAGGACAACAAAAACATTCAGTACTTC.

CDR3 residues: CASSPTRQDSYEQYF. The CDR3 DNA reads TGTGCCAGCAGCCCGACTCGTCAAGATTCTTACGAGCAGTACTTC. The V call is TRBV4-2, the J call TRBJ2-7; D remains unclear. Germline V gives CDR1 LGHNA, CDR2 YNFKEQ. This CDR3 comprises 15 residues. The V gene lost 4 bases and the J gene lost 4 bases, with 17 bases spanning the gap.

There are a few counts of this clonotype. This chain links TRBV7-9 with TRBJ2-5, with no clear D. The ends were cut back, 3 bases at V and 5 bases at J, with 7 bases in the middle. CDR1 and CDR2 (germline): SEHNR, FQNEAQ (reference sequence). CDR3 length equals 12 residues. As DNA, the CDR3 is TGTGCCAGCAGCTTTCATGTGGAGACCCAGTACTTC. This encodes CASSFHVETQYF.